What follows describes a single T cell receptor (beta chain). Its matching antigen is unknown. Within the ViraFEST assay, antigen-specific CD4+ T cells underwent expansion with viral peptide pools prior to sequencing. Isolating CD4+ T cells followed around nine days of culture. The individual was infected with SARS-CoV-2 between March and December 2020, as confirmed by PCR. The sample comes from a study of vaccination effects on CD4 cells after COVID-19. The overall study: Two convalescent patients were sampled 16 days and one week before vaccination.

Profiled with immunoSEQ multiplex PCR; TCRdb holds only in-frame clones, not every one. The sample lists more than 20,000 clones, roughly two thirds seen once, with roughly 18% in the top ten. This material consisted of CD4+ T cells from PBMCs cultured with SARS-CoV-2 spike peptides, taken before COVID-19 vaccination. The clonotype comes from a human donor who had a prior SARS-CoV-2 infection.

The CDR3 DNA follows: TGCGCCAGCAGCTCCAGGGTCTACGAGCAGTACTTC. It translates to CASSSRVYEQYF. The rearrangement joins TRBV10-1 to TRBJ2-7, with D perhaps matching TRBD1 (5 bases). The germline CDR1 and CDR2 sequences are WNHNN and SYGVQD (reference sequence). Trimming left V 6 bases short and J 3 bases short, with 9 bases between. The CDR3 runs to 12 residues.